These T cell receptor beta chains were read from a single sample in a study of blood T cell repertoires in COVID-19. Sequenced by immunoSEQ multiplex PCR; TCRdb stores in-frame clones only, minus some. The sample contains approximately 300,000 clones, over 75% of which appear only once. The sequencing sample was made of peripheral blood. The receptor source for this set is a human donor with COVID-19, enrolled during active disease. The donor label of this sample is uncertain. CDR3s include the opening cysteine and the closing phenylalanine or tryptophan. D genes are given only for firm matches. Only part of the rows carry a size: once, few, many, or a class if the clone is expanded.

NA | NA | TRBJ1-3 | TRBV11-2 | TGTGCCAGCAGCCCTCCCGGAAACACCATATATTTT | CASSPPGNTIYF
NA | NA | TRBJ2-3 | TRBV4-3 | TGCGCCAGCAGCCAAGTTGGGGGGACAGATACGCAGTATTTT | CASSQVGGTDTQYF
TRBD1 | NA | TRBJ1-1 | TRBV28 | TGTGCCAGCACCCTAAGGACAGGGGGGCCGCTCTTAACTGAAGCTTTCTTT | CASTLRTGGPLLTEAFF
NA | NA | TRBJ1-3 | TRBV28 | TGTGCCAGCGGCACGCCTTGGAGGGGACGGAGCTCTGGAAACACCATATATTTT | CASGTPWRGRSSGNTIYF
TRBD1 | NA | TRBJ1-2 | TRBV6-5 | TGTGCCAGCAGTCCTGGACAGGGGGAGGGCTACACCTTC | CASSPGQGEGYTF
NA | NA | TRBJ2-1 | TRBV11-3 | TGTGCCAGCAGCTCCTTGGTCGGTGAGCAGTTCTTC | CASSSLVGEQFF
TRBD1 | once | TRBJ1-5 | TRBV2 | TGTGCCAGCAGTAAGGACAGGGCCGGGGGTAGCAATCAGCCCCAGCATTTT | CASSKDRAGGSNQPQHF
TRBD1 | NA | TRBJ1-1 | TRBV5-1 | TGCGCCAGCAGCCCGGGACAGATGAACACTGAAGCTTTCTTT | CASSPGQMNTEAFF
TRBD2 | NA | TRBJ2-7 | TRBV9 | TGTGCCAGCAGCGTAGTATCGGGAGGCGAGCAGTACTTC | CASSVVSGGEQYF
NA | many | TRBJ2-1 | TRBV5-1 | TGCGCCAGCAGCTTGTTGGGACTGGGATACAATGAGCAGTTCTTC | CASSLLGLGYNEQFF
TRBD1 | NA | TRBJ1-1 | TRBV24-1 | TGTGCCACCAGTGATTCGGGACAGCCCCTGTTTGATAACACTGAAGCTTTCTTT | CATSDSGQPLFDNTEAFF